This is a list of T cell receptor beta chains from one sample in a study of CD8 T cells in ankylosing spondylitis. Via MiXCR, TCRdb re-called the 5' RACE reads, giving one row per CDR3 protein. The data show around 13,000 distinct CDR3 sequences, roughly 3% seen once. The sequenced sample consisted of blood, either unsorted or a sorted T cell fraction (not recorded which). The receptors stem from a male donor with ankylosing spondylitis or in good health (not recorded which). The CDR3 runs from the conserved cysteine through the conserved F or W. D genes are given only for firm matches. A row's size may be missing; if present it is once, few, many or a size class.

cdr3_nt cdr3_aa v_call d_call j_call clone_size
TGTGCCAGCAGCCCCGGGCGGCGTTACAATGAGCAGTTCTTC CASSPGRRYNEQFF TRBV9 NA TRBJ2-1 medium-sized
TGTGCCAGCAGCGTAGGAGGGACTAGCGGGCCAGGTGAGCAGTTCTTC CASSVGGTSGPGEQFF TRBV9 TRBD2 TRBJ2-1 many
TGTGCCAGCAGCACACAACCGTCGAGCGGAGATGAGCAGTTCTTC CASSTQPSSGDEQFF TRBV9 NA TRBJ2-1 many
TGTGCCAGCAGCGTAGAGATGCCCCCCACAGATACGCAGTATTTT CASSVEMPPTDTQYF TRBV9 NA TRBJ2-3 many
TGTGCCAGCAGCGAGACTAGCGGGCCAATCGGGGAGCTGTTTTTT CASSETSGPIGELFF TRBV9 TRBD2 TRBJ2-2 many
TGTGCCAGCAGCACGTCCGGGACTAGACCTAGCACAGATACGCAGTATTTT CASSTSGTRPSTDTQYF TRBV9 TRBD2 TRBJ2-3 few
TGTGCCAGCAGCCCGGGGCTAGCGTCCCACAATGAGCAGTTCTTC CASSPGLASHNEQFF TRBV9 NA TRBJ2-1 many
TGTGCCAGCAGCGGCTTTGGGGATACGCAGTATTTT CASSGFGDTQYF TRBV9 NA TRBJ2-3 many
TGTGCCAGCAGGAGGGAGGGGTACGGTTCACCCCTCCACTTT CASRREGYGSPLHF TRBV9 NA TRBJ1-6 NA
TGTGCCAGCAGCGTATTTGATGAGCAGTTCTTC CASSVFDEQFF TRBV9 NA TRBJ2-1 many
TGTGCCAGCAGCGTAGGGGCGGGGGCCCTCAACAATGAGCAGTTCTTC CASSVGAGALNNEQFF TRBV9 NA TRBJ2-1 many
TGTGCCAGCGGCGGGGGGGCCGATCTGAGGAGCAATGAGCAGTTCTTC CASGGGADLRSNEQFF TRBV9 TRBD2 TRBJ2-1 many
TGTGCCAGCAGCGTAGTATCGTCGCTGGAGACCCAGTACTTC CASSVVSSLETQYF TRBV9 NA TRBJ2-5 many
TGTGCCAGCAGCCCCGGGGTAGGGGGGGGCCCCGAGACCCAGTACTTC CASSPGVGGGPETQYF TRBV9 NA TRBJ2-5 many
TGTGCCAGCAGCGTAGGGAGCAGGGAAAGCGAGCAGTACTTC CASSVGSRESEQYF TRBV9 NA TRBJ2-7 many
TGTGCCAGCAGCGTAGCGGGGGACCCTGGAAACACCATATATTTT CASSVAGDPGNTIYF TRBV9 NA TRBJ1-3 many
TGTGCCAGCAGCCCACGGGGGGGGGGCACAGATACGCAGTATTTT CASSPRGGGTDTQYF TRBV9 TRBD2 TRBJ2-3 many
TGTGCCAGCAGCGTAGAGGGTACTAGCTTTAATGAGCAGTTCTTC CASSVEGTSFNEQFF TRBV9 NA TRBJ2-1 many
TGTGCCAGCAGTGTGACTGACGGGACAGCCAATTCACCCCTCCACTTT CASSVTDGTANSPLHF TRBV9 TRBD1 TRBJ1-6 many
TGTGCCATAAGCCCCACGGCCTACAATGAGCAGTTCTTC CAISPTAYNEQFF TRBV9 NA TRBJ2-1 NA
TGTGCCAGCAGCGACGGGGGGACTAGCGTACAAGAGACCCAGTACTTC CASSDGGTSVQETQYF TRBV9 TRBD2 TRBJ2-5 NA
TGTGCCAGCAGCGCCTCAGGGACCAAGGGGGAGACCCAGTACTTC CASSASGTKGETQYF TRBV9 NA TRBJ2-5 many
TGTGCCAGCAGCGTAGGATTCACAGATACGCAGTATTTT CASSVGFTDTQYF TRBV9 NA TRBJ2-3 many
TGTGCCAGCAGCGTAGTAGGGACAGGATCCGGGGAGCTGTTTTTT CASSVVGTGSGELFF TRBV9 TRBD1 TRBJ2-2 many
TGTGCCAGCAGCGTAGACGGTTCCGCAGGGCTCGTCTATGGCTACACCTTC CASSVDGSAGLVYGYTF TRBV9 NA TRBJ1-2 medium-sized
TGTGCCAGCAGCCCCAGGGTCACCGGGGAGCTGTTTTTT CASSPRVTGELFF TRBV9 NA TRBJ2-2 NA
TGTGCCAGCAGCGTAGGTCTAGCGGGAGGGTTAGAGACCCAGTACTTC CASSVGLAGGLETQYF TRBV9 TRBD2 TRBJ2-5 many
TGTGCCAGCAGCCCCGGGAGTAACACCGGGGAGCTGTTTTTT CASSPGSNTGELFF TRBV9 NA TRBJ2-2 medium-sized
TGTGCCAGCAGCGTACAGGGTTCCCTCGAGCAGTACTTC CASSVQGSLEQYF TRBV9 NA TRBJ2-7 many
TGTGCCAGCAGCGTAGCTGTACAGGGGAACGAGCAGTACTTC CASSVAVQGNEQYF TRBV9 TRBD1 TRBJ2-7 many
TGTGCCAGCAGCGTAGGGGTACTGGCGCCGGGGGAAGAGACCCAGTACTTC CASSVGVLAPGEETQYF TRBV9 NA TRBJ2-5 many
TGTGCCAGCAGCGTAGGGGCTTCACCCACAGATACGCAGTATTTT CASSVGASPTDTQYF TRBV9 NA TRBJ2-3 many
TGTGCCAGCAGCGAGGGCTTAACAGAAAAAGCTTTCTTT CASSEGLTEKAFF TRBV9 NA TRBJ1-1 many
TGTGCCAGCAGCGGAGGGGGGCAGGGTTTTTTCGAGACCCAGTACTTC CASSGGGQGFFETQYF TRBV9 NA TRBJ2-5 medium-sized
TGTGCCAGCAGCCCCCGTGTGGGACAGGGCCACACCGGGGAGCTGTTTTTT CASSPRVGQGHTGELFF TRBV9 TRBD1 TRBJ2-2 NA
TGTGCCAGCAGCGTAGAGGCGGACCGCTCTCTATATACGCAGTATTTT CASSVEADRSLYTQYF TRBV9 NA TRBJ2-3 many
TGTGCCAGCAGCGTAGGTGAAGCGGGAGAGGCCTACGAGCAGTACTTC CASSVGEAGEAYEQYF TRBV9 TRBD2 TRBJ2-7 many
TGTGCCAGCAGCGTAACACAGGGGGTCACCGGGGAGCTGTTTTTT CASSVTQGVTGELFF TRBV9 TRBD1 TRBJ2-2 medium-sized
TGTGCCAGCAGCACCCGGGGGGAAACTAATGAAAAACTGTTTTTT CASSTRGETNEKLFF TRBV9 NA TRBJ1-4 many
TGTGCCAGCAGCGGACGGCCGAACACTGAAGCTTTCTTT CASSGRPNTEAFF TRBV9 NA TRBJ1-1 many
TGTGCCAGCAGCTCACAGGGGTTTCAATATGTTCAGTACTTC CASSSQGFQYVQYF TRBV9 TRBD1 TRBJ2-4 many
TGTGCCAGCAGCGTAGACAGGGGGCCCTCCGGCGGGGAGCTGTTTTTT CASSVDRGPSGGELFF TRBV9 TRBD1 TRBJ2-2 many
TGTGCCAGCAGCGTAGACCCAGCGGGGGTCCTGGAGGAGCAGTTCTTC CASSVDPAGVLEEQFF TRBV9 TRBD2 TRBJ2-1 medium-sized
TGTGCCAGCAGCCCTCTGGGACAGGGGGCCCACGAGCAGTACTTC CASSPLGQGAHEQYF TRBV9 TRBD1 TRBJ2-7 many
TGTGCCAGCAGCGTAGACAGGGCCTATGGCTACACCTTC CASSVDRAYGYTF TRBV9 NA TRBJ1-2 many
TGTGCCAGCAGCGGATCCGGGACAGGGCTAACCGAGCAGTACTTC CASSGSGTGLTEQYF TRBV9 TRBD1 TRBJ2-7 many
TGTGCCAGCAGCGTAGGGGGGGCTGGGTCACCCCTCCACTTT CASSVGGAGSPLHF TRBV9 NA TRBJ1-6 many
TGTGCCAGCAGCGTAGCGTCGGCCAGACCCGGGGAGCTGTTTTTT CASSVASARPGELFF TRBV9 NA TRBJ2-2 many
TGTGCCAGCAGTGTAAGCGGGTACTCCTACGAGCAGTACTTC CASSVSGYSYEQYF TRBV9 NA TRBJ2-7 many
TGTGCCAGCAGCCTGGGAGGGGAAGAGACCCAGTACTTC CASSLGGEETQYF TRBV9 TRBD2 TRBJ2-5 medium-sized
TGTGCCAGCAGCCCCCTTGCAACTAATGAAAAACTGTTTTTT CASSPLATNEKLFF TRBV9 NA TRBJ1-4 many
TGTGCCAGCAGCTCGGGACAGGGATTCGAGACCCAGTACTTC CASSSGQGFETQYF TRBV9 TRBD1 TRBJ2-5 many
TGTGCCAGCAGCCTCGGGCAGGGACCTGGAAACACCATATATTTT CASSLGQGPGNTIYF TRBV9 NA TRBJ1-3 many
TGTGCCAGCAGCGGGGGGACCCACACCGGGGAGCTGTTTTTT CASSGGTHTGELFF TRBV9 NA TRBJ2-2 many
TGTGCCAGCAGCGCCTCTAGCGCTATCTGGACAGATACGCAGTATTTT CASSASSAIWTDTQYF TRBV9 NA TRBJ2-3 many
TGTGCCAGCAGCGTAGCATCCAGCGGGGGGGACAATGAGCAGTTCTTC CASSVASSGGDNEQFF TRBV9 TRBD2 TRBJ2-1 many
TGTGCCAGCAGCGTAGCAATTTGGGATACGCAGTATTTT CASSVAIWDTQYF TRBV9 NA TRBJ2-3 many
TGTGCCAGCAGCGTAGAGACTAGCATGGGTCAAGAGACCCAGTACTTC CASSVETSMGQETQYF TRBV9 TRBD2 TRBJ2-5 many
TGTGCCAGCAGCGTAGGATATACGCCAGAAACTGAAGCTTTCTTT CASSVGYTPETEAFF TRBV9 NA TRBJ1-1 many
TGTGCCAGCAGCGTAGAACTTGAAGGATCTGGAAACACCATATATTTT CASSVELEGSGNTIYF TRBV9 NA TRBJ1-3 many